These 18 T cell receptor beta chains came from one sample sequenced in a study of T cell responses to AZD1222 COVID-19 vaccine (dated by TCRdb to the early 2020s). In light of the paper, this sample's time point label describes: baseline before first vaccination. Library generation was performed with the immunoSEQ multiplex PCR assay. TCRdb holds this immuneACCESS table with in-frame rearrangements only. Some clones are missing; in checked studies, unresolved V genes explain under half, and the rest has no known cause. This sample holds some 19,000 clones; approximately 80% were observed only once. The ten largest account for roughly 40% of the sample. Sequenced here: peripheral blood, sampled on day 0 of AZD1222 vaccination. Source of these receptors: an adult in good health.

The chain has TRBV25-1 and TRBJ2-7; perhaps TRBD2 as D (6 bases). V lost 5 bases and J 0 bases, leaving 11 bases between the germline ends. This CDR3 region has 14 residues. Germline lookup yields CDR1 MGHDK and CDR2 SYGVNS. The CDR3 region is CASSLGSGSYEQYF. CDR3 sequence (DNA): TGTGCCAGCAGTCTTGGTAGCGGCTCCTACGAGCAGTACTTC.

The rearrangement links TRBV6-5 to TRBJ1-1; D is unresolved. Per the germline V gene, CDR1 is MNHEY and CDR2 is SVGAGI. This CDR3 spans 15 amino acids. V lost 0 bases and J 1 base, leaving 9 bases between the germline ends. In DNA, the CDR3 is TGTGCCAGCAGTTACTCGAGATTCGGGAACACTGAAGCTTTCTTT. Translated, it gives CASSYSRFGNTEAFF.

The chain recombines TRBV5-4 with TRBJ2-2; no firm D call. The V and J ends lost 1 base and 6 bases respectively, with 7 bases between them. The germline V gene has CDR1 SGHNT and CDR2 YYREEE (reference sequence). The CDR3 sequence is 13 residues long. CDR3 nucleotide sequence: TGTGCCAGCAGCTTGACGCTTCCCGGGGAGCTGTTTTTT. It is translated as CASSLTLPGELFF.

The chain links TRBV6-1 to TRBJ1-3; no clear D gene. The germline CDR1 and CDR2 sequences are MNHNS and SASEGT. This CDR3 is 14 amino acids long. V was shortened by 2 bases and J by 4 bases, with 9 bases between the two germline ends. The CDR3 protein is CASSETGSGNTIYF. The CDR3 nucleotides are TGTGCCAGCAGTGAAACGGGGTCGGGAAACACCATATATTTT.

V gene TRBV4-2 combines with J gene TRBJ2-2; 12 bases agree with TRBD2. The CDR3 consists of 20 residues. Per the germline V gene, CDR1 is LGHNA and CDR2 is YNFKEQ. Germline trimming cut 0 bases from V and 2 bases from J; bases unmatched to any gene: 10. CDR3 coding DNA: TGTGCCAGCAGCCAAGAGGCCCCAGGACTAGCGGGATCTAACACCGGGGAGCTGTTTTTT. As protein: CASSQEAPGLAGSNTGELFF.

The J gene is TRBJ1-4, the V gene TRBV6-5; 7 bases map to TRBD1. The trim removed 2 bases at V and 8 bases at J, leaving 2 bases unmatched. Germline V gene sequence: CDR1 MNHEY, CDR2 SVGAGI. This CDR3 has 13 amino acids. DNA of the CDR3: TGTGCCAGCAGTTACCAGGACAGGGAAAAACTGTTTTTT. It specifies CASSYQDREKLFF.

The J gene is TRBJ2-3, the V gene TRBV9, with TRBD2 identical over 11 bases. The germline CDR1 and CDR2 sequences are SGDLS and YYNGEE. V lost 0 bases, J lost 2 bases, and 8 bases stayed unmatched. CDR3 size: 18 residues. The chain's CDR3 is CASSVGLAGGLVTDTQYF. The CDR3, as DNA: TGTGCCAGCAGCGTAGGGCTAGCGGGGGGCCTCGTCACAGATACGCAGTATTTT.

V and J are TRBV7-2 and TRBJ2-7; D remains unclear. Trimming removed 6 bases from V and 0 bases from J, with 9 bases in between. The CDR3 totals 13 residues. Germline lookup yields CDR1 SGHTA and CDR2 FQGNSA. Written as DNA, the CDR3 is TGTGCCAGCAGGACTGCGAGCTCCTACGAGCAGTACTTC. Translated, it gives CASRTASSYEQYF.

V is TRBV27 and J is TRBJ2-6; D is possibly TRBD1 (5 bases). V was shortened by 1 base and J by 2 bases, with 12 bases between the two germline ends. Germline V gene lookup returns CDR1 MNHEY and CDR2 SMNVEV (reference sequence). This CDR3 region has 17 residues. Here the CDR3 DNA reads TGTGCCAGCAGTTTATACCCCACAGGTGCTGGGGCCAACGTCCTGACTTTC. It is translated as CASSLYPTGAGANVLTF.

The chain combines TRBV2 with TRBJ1-5; D gene ambiguous. CDR1 and CDR2 (germline): SNHLY, FYNNEI. Deletions cut 2 bases from V and 3 bases from J, with 11 bases between. The CDR3 length is 15 residues. CDR3 amino acids: CASSELTVFNQPQHF. DNA of the CDR3: TGTGCCAGCAGTGAATTAACAGTGTTCAATCAGCCCCAGCATTTT.

The chain links TRBV5-6 to TRBJ1-6; D not certain. There are 12 residues in the CDR3. Trimming took 4 bases from V and 8 from J, leaving 7 bases between them. Germline-derived CDR1 and CDR2 are SGHDT and YYEEEE. This chain's CDR3 is CASSVQDSPLHF. The DNA of the CDR3 is TGTGCCAGCAGCGTCCAGGATTCACCCCTCCACTTT.

CDR3 amino acids: CASSLGFGRDHNEQFF. The CDR3 DNA reads as TGTGCCAGCAGCTTAGGCTTCGGGCGGGATCACAATGAGCAGTTCTTC. The chain carries TRBV7-9 and TRBJ2-1, with TRBD2 as a possible D gene (6 bases). Germline CDR1 and CDR2: SEHNR and FQNEAQ (reference sequence). This CDR3 is built from 16 residues. V was pared by 1 base and J by 5 bases, with 15 bases between.

CDR3 sequence (DNA): TGCAGCGTTGAAGTAGAGGGACAGGGGTTGGAGCAGTACTTC. This sequence encodes CSVEVEGQGLEQYF. This chain connects TRBV29-1 to TRBJ2-7; 10 positions agree with TRBD1. Germline lookup yields CDR1 SQVTM and CDR2 ANQGSEA. This CDR3 is built from 14 residues. The trim removed 1 base at V and 7 bases at J, leaving 7 bases unmatched.

V usage is TRBV28 and J usage is TRBJ1-1; a weak D match, TRBD1 (6 bases). V shed 1 base and J shed 0 bases, with 12 bases lying between them. The CDR3 contains 16 residues. CDR1 is MDHEN and CDR2 is SYDVKM in the germline V gene. The CDR3 bases are TGTGCCAGCAGTTTATTACAGGGAACGTTGAACACTGAAGCTTTCTTT. Translating gives CASSLLQGTLNTEAFF.

The genes are TRBV2 and TRBJ1-4; D possibly corresponds to TRBD1 (5 bases). From germline, CDR1 is SNHLY and CDR2 FYNNEI. This CDR3 has 14 amino acids. V lost 10 bases and J lost 0, with 12 bases in between. The CDR3 nucleotides read TGTGCCACGGGACGGCAGACAACTAATGAAAAACTGTTTTTT. Translated, it gives CATGRQTTNEKLFF.

The rearrangement links TRBV7-6 to TRBJ1-1; D is undetermined. Germline lookup yields CDR1 SGHVS and CDR2 FNYEAQ. The CDR3 sequence is 13 residues long. Trimming took off 3 bases at V and 8 bases at J, with 13 bases between the two ends. CDR3 coding DNA: TGTGCCAGCAGCTTGGGTTCCGAACGGGAAGCTTTCTTT. It translates to CASSLGSEREAFF.

This rearrangement joins TRBV5-4 to TRBJ2-2; D might be TRBD2 (6 bases). Germline CDR1 reads SGHNT; CDR2 reads YYREEE (reference sequence). V dropped 1 base and J dropped 0 bases, with 10 bases sitting between them. CDR3 length: 16 amino acids. Here the CDR3 DNA reads TGTGCCAGCAGCTTGTTGGACTATTCGAACACCGGGGAGCTGTTTTTT. It specifies CASSLLDYSNTGELFF.

V is TRBV27 and J is TRBJ2-7, with TRBD1 matching 11 bases. The germline CDR1 and CDR2 sequences are MNHEY and SMNVEV (reference sequence). The CDR3 runs to 15 residues. With V trimmed by 5 bases and J by 4 bases, 7 bases remained unmatched. In DNA, the CDR3 is TGTGCCAGCAGTCTAGGACAGGGGGCGCGTTACGAGCAGTACTTC. Protein sequence: CASSLGQGARYEQYF.